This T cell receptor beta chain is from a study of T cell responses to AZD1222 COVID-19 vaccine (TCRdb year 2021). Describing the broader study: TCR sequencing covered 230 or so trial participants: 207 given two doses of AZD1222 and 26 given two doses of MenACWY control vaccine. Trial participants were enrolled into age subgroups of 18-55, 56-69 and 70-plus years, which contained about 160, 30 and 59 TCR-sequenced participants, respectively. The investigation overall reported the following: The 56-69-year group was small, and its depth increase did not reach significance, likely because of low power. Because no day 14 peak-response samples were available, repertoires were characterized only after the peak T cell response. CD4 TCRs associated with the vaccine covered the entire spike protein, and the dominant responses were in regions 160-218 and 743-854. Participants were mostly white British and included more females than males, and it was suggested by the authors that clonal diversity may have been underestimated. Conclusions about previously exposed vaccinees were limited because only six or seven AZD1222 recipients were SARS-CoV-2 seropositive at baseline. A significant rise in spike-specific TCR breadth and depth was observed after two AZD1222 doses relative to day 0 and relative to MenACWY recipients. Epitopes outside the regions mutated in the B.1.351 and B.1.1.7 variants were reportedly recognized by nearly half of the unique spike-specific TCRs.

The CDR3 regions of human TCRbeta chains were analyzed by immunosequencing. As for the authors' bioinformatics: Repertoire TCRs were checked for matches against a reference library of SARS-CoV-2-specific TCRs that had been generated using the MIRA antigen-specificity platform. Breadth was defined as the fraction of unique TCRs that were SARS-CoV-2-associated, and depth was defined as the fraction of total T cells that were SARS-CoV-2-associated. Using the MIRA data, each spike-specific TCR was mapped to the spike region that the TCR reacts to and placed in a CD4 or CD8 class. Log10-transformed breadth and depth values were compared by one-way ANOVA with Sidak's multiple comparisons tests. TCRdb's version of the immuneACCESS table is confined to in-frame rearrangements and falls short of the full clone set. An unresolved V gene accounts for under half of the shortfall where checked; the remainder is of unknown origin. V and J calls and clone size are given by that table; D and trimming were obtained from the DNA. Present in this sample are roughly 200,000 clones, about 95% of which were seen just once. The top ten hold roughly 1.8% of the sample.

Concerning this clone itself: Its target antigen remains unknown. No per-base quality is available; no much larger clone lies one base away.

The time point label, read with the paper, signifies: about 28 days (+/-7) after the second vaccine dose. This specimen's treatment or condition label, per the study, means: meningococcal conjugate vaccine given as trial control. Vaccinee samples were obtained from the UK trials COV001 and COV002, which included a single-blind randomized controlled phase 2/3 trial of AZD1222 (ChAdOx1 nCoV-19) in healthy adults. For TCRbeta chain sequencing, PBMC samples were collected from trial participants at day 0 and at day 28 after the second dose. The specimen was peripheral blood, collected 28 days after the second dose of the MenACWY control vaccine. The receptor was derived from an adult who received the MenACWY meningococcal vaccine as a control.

This receptor carries the CDR3 CASSLLATVAGEQYF. The DNA sequence follows: TGTGCCAGCAGCTTACTGGCGACCGTGGCGGGCGAGCAGTACTTC. The sequence joins TRBV7-8 to TRBJ2-7; TRBD2 could be the D gene, as 5 bases match. The germline V gene gives CDR1 as SGHVS and CDR2 as FQNEAQ. Measured from the cysteine to the phenylalanine, the CDR3 is 15 residues long. Left in the record is the CDR3 DNA by itself, 45 bases read in frame from the first base. Between the V and J ends, shortened by 2 bases and 6 bases respectively, the junction contains 17 bases.